Following are 27 T cell receptor beta chains from one sample sequenced in a study of cytomegalovirus exposure and HLA in healthy donors. The PCR was carried out with 60 Vbeta primers and 13 Jbeta primers. The assay was immunoSEQ multiplex PCR, and TCRdb's table has in-frame clones only and misses some. The top ten hold under 3% of the sample, which has about 57,000 clones, more than 65% seen once. Sequencing was carried out using PBMCs. Every receptor here comes from a woman aged 25 to 45 in good health and CMV-seronegative.

This clone was seen a few times. The rearrangement links TRBV4-1 to TRBJ2-1; 15 bases line up with TRBD2. V gave up 4 bases and J gave up 3 bases; unmatched junction bases: 7. CDR1 and CDR2 from the germline V gene are MGHRA and YSYEKL. The CDR3 is 18 residues long. CDR3 coding DNA: TGCGCCAGCAGCCCGGGACTAGCGGGGGGCCAAAACTACAATGAGCAGTTCTTC. As protein: CASSPGLAGGQNYNEQFF.

The chain uses TRBV7-9 and TRBJ2-1; tentatively, D is TRBD2 (6 bases). With 8 bases removed from V and 7 bases from J, the gap between germline ends came to 12 bases. The CDR3 has 12 amino acids. Looked up from germline, CDR1 is SEHNR and CDR2 is FQNEAQ (reference sequence). As DNA, the CDR3 is TGTGCCAGCGACCCGCGGGGAAATGAGCAGTTCTTC. Its translation is CASDPRGNEQFF. The full variable domain, in which reference TRBV7-9 and TRBJ2-1 provide the parts outside the CDR3, is DTGVSQNPRHKITKRGQNVTFRCDPISEHNRLYWYRQTLGQGPEFLTYFQNEAQLEKSRLLSDRFSAERPKGSFSTLEIQRTEQGDSAMYLCASDPRGNEQFFGPGTRLTVL.

V is TRBV7-6 and J is TRBJ2-2, with D maybe TRBD1 (6 bases). The CDR3 length is 14 residues. V lost 5 bases, J lost 6 bases, and 13 bases lay in between. CDR1 and CDR2 (germline): SGHVS, FNYEAQ. The DNA for the CDR3 is TGTGCCAGCAGCCCCGATTCAGGGGCCGGGGAGCTGTTTTTT. It translates to CASSPDSGAGELFF.

In this sample, this clone turned up once. This chain links TRBV7-2 with TRBJ1-3; no clear D. Germline CDR1 reads SGHTA; CDR2 reads FQGNSA. CDR3 length: 16 residues. Trimming shortened V by 5 bases and J by 0 bases, and 14 bases separated the two germline ends. CDR3 loop: CASSPDTASSGNTIYF. The CDR3 coding sequence is TGTGCCAGCAGCCCCGACACCGCCAGCTCTGGAAACACCATATATTTT.

The chain carries TRBV30 and TRBJ2-3, with 9 bases identical to TRBD1. There are 14 residues in the CDR3. The J segment lost 5 bases and the V segment lost 3 bases, leaving 6 bases of the junction unmatched. Per germline, CDR1 GTSNPN and CDR2 SVGIG (reference sequence). In DNA form, the CDR3 reads TGTGCCTGGAGCGAGGGACAGGGTGGAGATACGCAGTATTTT. Translating gives CAWSEGQGGDTQYF. The full variable domain, completed using reference TRBV30 and TRBJ2-3, is SQTIHQWPATLVQPVGSPLSLECTVEGTSNPNLYWYRQAAGRGLQLLFYSVGIGQISSEVPQNLSASRPQDRQFILSSKKLLLSDSGFYLCAWSEGQGGDTQYFGPGTRLTVL.

V gene TRBV10-3 combines with J gene TRBJ2-1; 8 bases match TRBD2. CDR3 length: 15 amino acids. Germline V gene data show CDR1 as ENHRY and CDR2 as SYGVKD. The trim removed 4 bases at V and 2 bases at J, leaving 4 bases unmatched. The CDR3 loop reads CAISGAGGTYNEQFF. CDR3 in DNA: TGTGCCATCAGTGGGGCGGGAGGAACCTACAATGAGCAGTTCTTC.

CDR3 nucleotide sequence: TGTGCCAGCAGCGAGGCGGGAGACACTGAAGCTTTCTTT. Translating gives CASSEAGDTEAFF. The chain couples TRBV7-9 to TRBJ1-1, with D hard to call. The CDR3 length is 13 residues. Per germline, CDR1 SEHNR and CDR2 FQNEAQ (reference sequence). V was cut by 5 bases and J by 3 bases, with 10 bases left in between.

This sequence joins TRBV15 and TRBJ2-2, with D maybe TRBD1 (6 bases). V gave up 4 bases and J gave up 4 bases, with 16 bases separating them. Germline CDR1 is LNHNV and CDR2 is YYDKDF (reference sequence). This CDR3 has 16 amino acids. The CDR3 DNA is TGTGCCACCAGCAAACGCCCGGGACACCCCACCGGGGAGCTGTTTTTT. This sequence encodes CATSKRPGHPTGELFF.

This chain links TRBV19 with TRBJ2-5, with TRBD2 matching 10 bases. The CDR3 covers 15 residues. Germline CDR1 and CDR2: LNHDA and SQIVND (reference sequence). J lost 2 bases, V lost 5 bases, and 5 bases had no gene match. The CDR3 region has the DNA TGTGCCAGTAGTCCCCAGCGGGGGGGGCAAGAGACCCAGTACTTC. This sequence encodes CASSPQRGGQETQYF.

This clone was seen more than once but under ten times. The chain uses TRBV5-1 and TRBJ1-6; perhaps TRBD1 as D (5 bases). The CDR3 loop spans 15 amino acids. The V gene's germline CDR1 is SGHRS and CDR2 YFSETQ. Trimming took off 3 bases at V and 6 bases at J, with 13 bases between the two ends. Here the CDR3 reads CASSSQADSNSPLHF. As DNA, the CDR3 is TGCGCCAGCAGCTCACAGGCCGATTCTAATTCACCCCTCCACTTT.

This clone has just one count. The chain combines TRBV9 with TRBJ1-1; tentatively, D is TRBD1 (5 bases). The CDR3 extends over 15 amino acids. V was cut by 4 bases and J by 10 bases, with 23 bases left in between. CDR1 is SGDLS, CDR2 YYNGEE, per germline. The DNA for the CDR3 is TGTGCCAGCAGCCCCCTTTCGGCAGGGTTTCGAGTAGCTTTCTTT. It translates to CASSPLSAGFRVAFF.

The J gene is TRBJ2-5, the V gene TRBV14; D ambiguous. V was pared by 0 bases and J by 5 bases, with 19 bases between. The CDR3 is made up of 17 amino acids. CDR1 and CDR2 from the germline V gene are SGHDN and FVKESK. Here the CDR3 reads CASSQDLTRLFRETQYF. CDR3 DNA sequence: TGTGCCAGCAGCCAAGATTTGACCAGACTGTTTCGGGAGACCCAGTACTTC.

Only one count was recorded for this clone. This chain links TRBV11-3 with TRBJ1-2; D gene unclear. Trimming took off 3 bases at V and 8 bases at J, with 16 bases between the two ends. The CDR3 length is 14 residues. Germline V gene lookup returns CDR1 SGHNT and CDR2 YENEEA. The CDR3 sequence: CASSFSGVVAGYTF. CDR3 nucleotides: TGTGCCAGCAGCTTTTCCGGGGTGGTCGCGGGCTACACCTTC.

The chain employs TRBV7-2 and TRBJ2-5, with D possibly TRBD1 on 5 matching bases. The CDR3 spans 13 residues. In germline, CDR1 is SGHTA, CDR2 FQGNSA. The germline V and J ends were trimmed by 5 bases and 4 bases, with 11 bases remaining between them. The CDR3 nucleotides read TGTGCCAGCAGCGGCAGGGTAGGAGAGACCCAGTACTTC. Its protein is CASSGRVGETQYF.

This clone showed up just a few times. The chain recombines TRBV5-1 with TRBJ1-1, with 12 positions matching TRBD1. V dropped 6 bases and J dropped 3; count of bases not matched to a gene: 6. CDR1 SGHRS and CDR2 YFSETQ come from the germline V gene. The CDR3 contains 15 residues. In nucleotides, the CDR3 is TGCGCCAGCACCCGGGACAGGGGGCAGTACACTGAAGCTTTCTTT. It specifies CASTRDRGQYTEAFF.

This clone showed up just a few times. This rearrangement joins TRBV6-1 to TRBJ2-1; 11 bases align to TRBD2. The CDR3 sequence is 14 residues long. With 5 bases clipped from V and 5 bases from J, the junction kept 2 bases outside the gene matches. CDR1 is MNHNS, CDR2 SASEGT, per germline. In DNA form, the CDR3 reads TGTGCCAGCAGTACTAGCGGGAGTCACAATGAGCAGTTCTTC. Its translation: CASSTSGSHNEQFF.

This chain joins TRBV18 and TRBJ1-1, with D possibly matching TRBD1 (6 bases). The CDR3 has 16 amino acids. The germline gives CDR1 KGHSH, CDR2 LQKENI. The V gene lost 2 bases and the J gene lost 0 bases, with 13 bases spanning the gap. CDR3 in DNA: TGTGCCAGCTCACCAGGGCAGGGGAGGGTGAACACTGAAGCTTTCTTT. Translating gives CASSPGQGRVNTEAFF.

V gene TRBV29-1 combines with J gene TRBJ2-5; D remains ambiguous. Trimming took 0 bases from V and 2 from J, leaving 7 bases between them. This CDR3 comprises 13 residues. The germline V gene encodes CDR1 SQVTM and CDR2 ANQGSEA. Here the CDR3 reads CSVEDRVQETQYF. In nucleotides, the CDR3 is TGCAGCGTTGAAGATCGAGTTCAAGAGACCCAGTACTTC.

This clone was detected once. The chain links TRBV9 to TRBJ1-2; 7 nucleotides agree with TRBD1. The junction had 9 bases not matched to a gene; V was cut back by 3 bases and J by 4 bases. The germline gives CDR1 SGDLS, CDR2 YYNGEE. This CDR3 has 15 amino acids. For the CDR3, the DNA is TGTGCCAGCAGCGCCCAAGACAGGGTTACCTATGGCTACACCTTC. It specifies CASSAQDRVTYGYTF.

J is TRBJ2-5 and V is TRBV10-1; 7 bases align to TRBD1. This CDR3 has 14 amino acids. V shed 5 bases and J 5 bases; nucleotides not matched to a gene: 8. Germline V lookup: CDR1 WNHNN, CDR2 SYGVQD (reference sequence). As DNA, the CDR3 is TGCGCCAGCAGTTCCGGACAGGTCGGGGAGACCCAGTACTTC. As protein: CASSSGQVGETQYF.

This clone came up once. This sample includes further DNA sequences coding for the same CDR3. The chain joins TRBV9 to TRBJ2-1; TRBD2 is a possible D gene (6 bases). CDR1 is SGDLS, CDR2 YYNGEE, per germline. The CDR3 has 16 amino acids. V was cut by 3 bases and J by 6 bases, with 19 bases left in between. The CDR3 nucleotides are TGTGCCAGCAGCGCTGCGGTTCTCGAGGGAGGCAATGAGCAGTTCTTC. Translating gives CASSAAVLEGGNEQFF.

The rearrangement joins TRBV5-8 to TRBJ2-1; 7 positions match TRBD1. Per germline, CDR1 SGHTS and CDR2 YDEGEE. The CDR3 has 13 residues. The CDR3: CVIAGTVYNEQFF. Here the CDR3 DNA reads TGTGTCATCGCCGGGACAGTTTACAATGAGCAGTTCTTC.

The V call is TRBV7-9, the J call TRBJ1-3; D is unresolved. The CDR3 has 15 residues. Germline V gene data show CDR1 as SEHNR and CDR2 as FQNEAQ (reference sequence). Deletions cut 5 bases from V and 8 bases from J, with 19 bases between. CDR3 sequence reads: CASSQTGSRGDTIYF. The CDR3 bases are TGTGCCAGCAGCCAGACCGGGAGCCGAGGAGACACCATATATTTT.

This chain connects TRBV19 to TRBJ1-1, with D uncertain. Germline loops: CDR1 LNHDA, CDR2 SQIVND (reference sequence). Trimming left V 6 bases short and J 4 bases short, with 9 bases between. This CDR3 region has 12 residues. The CDR3 DNA is TGTGCCAGTAGGCCGGGGAGCACTGAAGCTTTCTTT. Amino acids: CASRPGSTEAFF.

This clone turned up a few times. V and J are TRBV6-5 and TRBJ2-7, with TRBD2 matching over 7 bases. The V and J ends lost 8 bases and 4 bases, in that order; junction bases with no gene match: 8. Germline V gene data show CDR1 as MNHEY and CDR2 as SVGAGI. The CDR3 is made up of 13 amino acids. CDR3 region: CASRLLGGYEQYV. The DNA for the CDR3 is TGTGCCAGCCGACTCCTGGGAGGGTACGAGCAGTACGTC.

The gene calls are TRBV19 and TRBJ1-2, with D maybe TRBD1 (5 bases). CDR3 length equals 17 residues. Trimming shortened V by 2 bases and J by 5 bases, and 21 bases separated the two germline ends. CDR1 is LNHDA and CDR2 is SQIVND in the germline V gene (reference sequence). This chain's CDR3 is CASSIKLRDPGPYGYTF. The CDR3 DNA follows: TGTGCCAGTAGTATAAAGCTGCGGGACCCGGGACCTTATGGCTACACCTTC.

The chain employs TRBV6-5 and TRBJ1-2, with a weak D call TRBD1 (5 bases). The CDR3 has 13 amino acids. The ends were cut back, 5 bases at V and 5 bases at J, with 12 bases in the middle. Germline CDR1 MNHEY, CDR2 SVGAGI. The chain's CDR3 is CASSDPDSYGYTF. CDR3 nucleotide sequence: TGTGCCAGCAGTGATCCCGACAGTTATGGCTACACCTTC.